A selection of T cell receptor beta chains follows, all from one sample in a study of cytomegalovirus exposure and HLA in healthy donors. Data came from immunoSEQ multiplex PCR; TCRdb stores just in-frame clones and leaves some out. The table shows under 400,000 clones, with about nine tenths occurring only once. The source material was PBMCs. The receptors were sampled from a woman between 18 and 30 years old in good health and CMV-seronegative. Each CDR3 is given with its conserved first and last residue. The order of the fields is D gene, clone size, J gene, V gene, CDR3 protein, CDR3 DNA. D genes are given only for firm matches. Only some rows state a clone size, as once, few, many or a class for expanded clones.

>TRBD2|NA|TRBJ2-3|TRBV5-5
CASSLGTAGATDTQYF
TGTGCCAGCAGCTTGGGTACAGCGGGGGCCACAGATACGCAGTATTTT
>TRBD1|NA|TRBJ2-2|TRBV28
CASRMQGAGNTGELFF
TGTGCCAGCAGGATGCAGGGGGCTGGGAACACCGGGGAGCTGTTTTTT
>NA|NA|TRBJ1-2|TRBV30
CAWSVGRRAYGYTF
TGTGCCTGGAGTGTAGGGAGACGAGCCTATGGCTACACCTTC
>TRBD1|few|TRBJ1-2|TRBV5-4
CASSLVGQPNYGYTF
TGTGCCAGCAGCTTGGTGGGACAGCCTAACTATGGCTACACCTTC
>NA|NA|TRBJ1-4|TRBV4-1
CASSETGHNYEKLFF
TGCGCCAGCAGCGAAACGGGACATAACTATGAAAAACTGTTTTTT
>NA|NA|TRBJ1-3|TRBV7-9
CASSLGGDVRGNTIYF
TGTGCCAGCAGCTTAGGGGGGGACGTTCGCGGAAACACCATATATTTT
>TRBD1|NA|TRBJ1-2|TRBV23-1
CASSQYFRGQNGYTF
TGCGCCAGCAGTCAATATTTCAGGGGGCAGAATGGCTACACCTTC
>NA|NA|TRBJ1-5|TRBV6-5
CASSYGAGNQPQHF
TGTGCCAGCAGTTACGGGGCAGGGAATCAGCCCCAGCATTTT
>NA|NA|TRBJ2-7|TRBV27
CASSFRGADAQYF
TGTGCCAGCAGTTTCCGCGGGGCTGACGCGCAGTACTTC
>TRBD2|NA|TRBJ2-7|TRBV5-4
CASSNGLAGSYEQYF
TGTGCCAGCAGCAATGGTCTAGCGGGGTCCTACGAGCAGTACTTC
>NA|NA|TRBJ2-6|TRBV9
CASSHPLGVSGANVLTF
TGTGCCAGCAGCCACCCGCTCGGGGTCTCTGGGGCCAACGTCCTGACTTTC
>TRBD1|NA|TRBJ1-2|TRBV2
CASRGDSFYGYTF
TGTGCCAGCAGGGGGGACAGCTTCTATGGCTACACCTTC
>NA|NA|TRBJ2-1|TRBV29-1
CSVLSANNNEQFF
TGCAGCGTTCTATCAGCGAACAACAATGAGCAGTTCTTC
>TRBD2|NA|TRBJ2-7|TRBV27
CAARQTLAGYYEQYF
TGTGCCGCGCGTCAAACACTAGCGGGATACTACGAGCAGTACTTC
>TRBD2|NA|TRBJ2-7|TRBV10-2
CASKLADSYEQYF
TGCGCCAGCAAACTAGCGGACTCCTACGAGCAGTACTTC
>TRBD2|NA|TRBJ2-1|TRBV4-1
CASSQDPSGGWDEQFF
TGCGCCAGCAGCCAAGACCCCAGCGGGGGATGGGATGAGCAGTTCTTC
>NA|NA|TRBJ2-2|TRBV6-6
CASTGQGLGTGELFF
TGTGCCTCTACAGGCCAGGGGTTAGGGACCGGGGAGCTGTTTTTT
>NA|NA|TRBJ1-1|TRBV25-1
CASSAGRGTEAFF
TGTGCCAGCAGTGCGGGCAGAGGGACTGAAGCTTTCTTT
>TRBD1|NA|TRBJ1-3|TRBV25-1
CASSEYQGAGNTIYF
TGTGCCAGCAGTGAATACCAGGGGGCTGGAAACACCATATATTTT
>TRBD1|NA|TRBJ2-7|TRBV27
CASSRTGGAWEQYF
TGTGCCAGCAGTCGGACAGGGGGCGCTTGGGAGCAGTACTTC
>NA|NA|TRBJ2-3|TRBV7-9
CASSPTRRLVDTQYF
TGTGCCAGCAGCCCCACCCGTCGGCTAGTTGATACGCAGTATTTT
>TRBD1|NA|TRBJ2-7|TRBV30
CAWSRDSFYEQYF
TGTGCCTGGAGTCGGGACAGCTTTTACGAGCAGTACTTC
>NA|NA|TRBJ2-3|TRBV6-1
CASSELFSGSDTQYF
TGTGCCAGCAGTGAACTTTTTTCAGGCTCAGATACGCAGTATTTT
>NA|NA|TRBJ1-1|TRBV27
CASSPRLNVNTEAFF
TGTGCCAGCAGTCCTCGTCTTAATGTGAACACTGAAGCTTTCTTT
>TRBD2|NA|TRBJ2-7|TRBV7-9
CASSSGEDSPYEQYF
TGTGCCAGCAGCAGCGGGGAGGACTCACCCTACGAGCAGTACTTC
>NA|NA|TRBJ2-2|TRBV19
CASSRRATGESGELFF
TGTGCCAGTAGTAGGCGGGCCACCGGGGAGAGCGGGGAGCTGTTTTTT
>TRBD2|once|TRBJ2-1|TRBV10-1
CASSGTSGRHGEQFF
TGCGCCAGCAGTGGGACTAGCGGGAGACACGGGGAGCAGTTCTTC
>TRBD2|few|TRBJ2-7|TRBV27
CASSSSGSHEQYF
TGTGCCAGCAGTTCCAGCGGGAGCCACGAGCAGTACTTC
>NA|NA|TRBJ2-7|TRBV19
CASSIFPRGIGYEQYF
TGTGCCAGTAGTATCTTCCCCCGAGGGATCGGCTACGAGCAGTACTTC
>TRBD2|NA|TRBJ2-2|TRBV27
CASSLLFPSGRLGDTGELFF
TGTGCCAGCAGTTTATTGTTTCCTAGCGGGAGGTTGGGGGACACCGGGGAGCTGTTTTTT
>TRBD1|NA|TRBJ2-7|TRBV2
CASARDREEYGYEQYF
TGTGCCAGCGCGCGGGACAGGGAAGAGTATGGCTACGAGCAGTACTTC
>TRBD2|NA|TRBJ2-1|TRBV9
CASSVAGGTYNEQFF
TGTGCCAGCAGCGTAGCGGGAGGTACTTACAATGAGCAGTTCTTC
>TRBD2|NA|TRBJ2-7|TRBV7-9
CASSLMGTSSEQYF
TGTGCCAGCAGCCTAATGGGGACTAGCTCCGAGCAGTACTTC
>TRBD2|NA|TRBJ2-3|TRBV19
CASSIGGRGRDTQYF
TGTGCCAGTAGTATAGGAGGGCGCGGGAGGGATACGCAGTATTTT
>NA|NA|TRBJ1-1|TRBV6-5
CATHHPRGTEAFF
TGTGCCACCCACCATCCCCGGGGGACTGAAGCTTTCTTT
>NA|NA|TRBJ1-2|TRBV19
CASSIGGRLNYGYTF
TGTGCCAGTAGTATCGGTGGCCGACTTAACTATGGCTACACCTTC
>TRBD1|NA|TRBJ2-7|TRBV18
CASSPGTGGREQYF
TGTGCCAGCTCACCAGGGACAGGGGGCAGGGAGCAGTACTTC
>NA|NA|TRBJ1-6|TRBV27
CATSDRSYNSPLHF
TGTGCCACCTCTGACAGGAGCTATAATTCACCCCTCCACTTT
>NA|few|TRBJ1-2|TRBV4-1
CASSHEGVGYTF
TGCGCCAGCAGCCATGAAGGGGTTGGCTACACCTTC
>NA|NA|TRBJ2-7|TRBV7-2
CASSQGAFSYEQYF
TGTGCCAGCAGCCAAGGGGCCTTCTCCTACGAGCAGTACTTC
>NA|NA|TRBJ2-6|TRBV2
CASSEGAYSGANVLTF
TGTGCCAGCAGTGAAGGCGCTTACTCTGGGGCCAACGTCCTGACTTTC
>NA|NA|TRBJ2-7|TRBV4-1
CASSRGQGSYEQYF
TGCGCCAGCAGCCGCGGGCAGGGGTCCTACGAGCAGTACTTC
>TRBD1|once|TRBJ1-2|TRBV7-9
CASSQNRGPGYTF
TGTGCCAGCTCTCAAAACAGGGGGCCTGGCTACACCTTC
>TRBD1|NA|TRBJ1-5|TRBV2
CATRLDREGHQPQHF
TGTGCCACCCGCTTGGACAGGGAAGGTCATCAGCCCCAGCATTTT
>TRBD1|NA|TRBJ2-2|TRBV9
CASSGDRGRIAGELFF
TGTGCCAGCAGCGGGGACAGGGGGCGCATTGCCGGGGAGCTGTTTTTT
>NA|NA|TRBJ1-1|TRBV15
CATSKGGPVAEAFF
TGTGCCACCAGCAAAGGAGGCCCCGTGGCTGAAGCTTTCTTT